This is a list of T cell receptor beta chains from one sample in a study of blood T cell repertoires in COVID-19. The repertoire was sequenced with immunoSEQ multiplex PCR; TCRdb's copy has only in-frame clones and lacks some. The table lists around 190,000 clones, 65% to 85% of them singletons. The sequenced sample consisted of PBMCs or T cells enriched from blood (not recorded which). These receptor sequences come from a woman aged 30 to 39 who had recovered from COVID-19. CDR3s include the opening cysteine and the closing phenylalanine or tryptophan. D genes are given only for firm matches. For some rows the clone size is stated as once, few or many, or as a class when expanded; others skip it.

clone_size,cdr3_length,j_call,v_call,d_call,cdr3_nt,cdr3_aa
NA,12,TRBJ1-2,TRBV5-6,NA,TGTGCCAGCAGCTTGATTCAACAGGGCTACACCTTC,CASSLIQQGYTF
NA,14,TRBJ2-7,TRBV7-3,TRBD1,TGTGCCAGCGGGCCAGGGGGCCCATTCTACGAGCAGTACTTC,CASGPGGPFYEQYF
NA,16,TRBJ1-2,TRBV27,NA,TGTGCCAGCTCCACCCGATGGACAGACGACATGTATGGCTACACCTTC,CASSTRWTDDMYGYTF
NA,17,TRBJ1-2,TRBV3-1/TRBV3-2,NA,TGTGCCAGCAGCCAGGGGGATATCGACAGGTTTTACTATGGCTACACCTTC,CASSQGDIDRFYYGYTF
NA,14,TRBJ1-2,TRBV7-9,NA,TGTGCCAGCAGCGATCAGGGGTTTTATAATGGCTACACCTTC,CASSDQGFYNGYTF
NA,12,TRBJ1-2,TRBV10-3,NA,TGTGCCATCAGTTTGGGAGGGGAGGGCTACACCTTC,CAISLGGEGYTF
NA,15,TRBJ1-2,TRBV9,NA,TGTGCCAGCAGCGAGGGCCTGACAGCCGCCAGGGGCTACACCTTC,CASSEGLTAARGYTF
NA,15,TRBJ1-3,TRBV6-5,NA,TGTGCCAGCTCGTCTGGGGGGGGCTCTGGAAACACCATATATTTT,CASSSGGGSGNTIYF
NA,13,TRBJ1-5,TRBV5-1,NA,TGCGCCAGCAGCAGGCTGGGAGATCAGCCCCAGCATTTT,CASSRLGDQPQHF
NA,13,TRBJ2-7,TRBV2,NA,TGTGCCAGCAGTCGGGACTCAACCTACGAGCAGTACTTC,CASSRDSTYEQYF
NA,17,TRBJ1-6,TRBV5-1,TRBD1,TGCGCCAGCAGCTTGGGAGGACAGGGGGCCACCATTTCACCCCTCCACTTT,CASSLGGQGATISPLHF
NA,16,TRBJ2-3,TRBV18,NA,TGTGCCAGCTCACCTTTTAAAGGACTAAGCACAGATACGCAGTATTTT,CASSPFKGLSTDTQYF
NA,15,TRBJ2-1,TRBV6-1,TRBD2,TGTGCCAGCACTGAAGCGGGAGTCAGTTACAATGAGCAGTTCTTC,CASTEAGVSYNEQFF
NA,17,TRBJ1-3,TRBV5-4,NA,TGTGCCAGCAGCTTATTTTCGGGTATGAGCTCTGGAAACACCATATATTTT,CASSLFSGMSSGNTIYF
NA,14,TRBJ1-2,TRBV20-1,NA,TGCAGTGCTAGTACAGGTACTATCTCCTATGGCTACACCTTC,CSASTGTISYGYTF
NA,13,TRBJ1-4,TRBV2,TRBD1,TGTGCCAGCAGCCGGGACAGGGGGCAAAAACTGTTTTTT,CASSRDRGQKLFF
NA,14,TRBJ2-7,TRBV10-3,NA,TGTGCCACCGAGTTGGGGGGTTTTGACTACGAGCAGTACTTC,CATELGGFDYEQYF
NA,16,TRBJ1-5,TRBV7-2,TRBD1,TGTGCCAGCAGCTCGCCCGGGACAGGGGGCTATTGGCCCCAGCATTTT,CASSSPGTGGYWPQHF
NA,15,TRBJ2-2,TRBV3-1/TRBV3-2,NA,TGTGCCAGCACCCCTAACTCACTCAACACCGGGGAGCTGTTTTTT,CASTPNSLNTGELFF
few,13,TRBJ1-1,TRBV28,TRBD1,TGTGCCAGCAGCAGGGGGCAAGGCACTGAAGCTTTCTTT,CASSRGQGTEAFF
NA,15,TRBJ2-7,TRBV30,NA,TGTGCCTGGAGCGCCCTAGGTAAAAGCTCCTACGAGCAGTACTTC,CAWSALGKSSYEQYF
NA,14,TRBJ1-1,TRBV7-8,TRBD1,TGTGCCAGCAGCGACAGGGGGGTAGAAACTGAAGCTTTCTTT,CASSDRGVETEAFF
few,14,TRBJ2-7,TRBV27,TRBD1,TGTGCCAGCAGTATGACAGGGCCGACCTACGAGCAGTACTTC,CASSMTGPTYEQYF
NA,13,TRBJ2-3,TRBV11-2,NA,TGTGCCAGCAGCCTAACCAACACAGATACGCAGTATTTT,CASSLTNTDTQYF
NA,20,TRBJ2-7,TRBV28,NA,TGTGCCAGCAACCCCTTTATAAATACCCCGGGTAGACCTAGCTCCTACGAGCAGTACTTC,CASNPFINTPGRPSSYEQYF
NA,15,TRBJ2-3,TRBV12-5,NA,TGTGCTAGTGGTTTGGGGTGGGGGCCGACAGATACGCAGTATTTT,CASGLGWGPTDTQYF